The 6 T cell receptor beta chains presented below share a single source sample, sequenced in a study of OX40 agonist ivuxolimab in advanced cancers. Profiling relied on immunoSEQ multiplex PCR, and the TCRdb table lists in-frame clones only, not all of them. Of tens of thousands of clones listed, 84% are singletons. Sequenced material: CD4+ or CD8+ T cells sorted from blood, taken in a trial of the OX40 agonist ivuxolimab. The receptors come from an adult with an advanced solid tumor such as melanoma, head and neck, liver or kidney cancer.

The chain employs TRBV5-1 and TRBJ2-5, with 7 nucleotides matching TRBD1. The J call is doubtful: the DNA matches TRBJ2-7 better. The CDR3 runs to 16 residues. Per the germline V gene, CDR1 is SGHRS and CDR2 is YFSETQ. The CDR3 region has the DNA TGCGCCAGCAGCTCAACGATCAGGGGGAACAGGAACGAGCAGTACTTC. Protein: CASSSTIRGNRNEQYF.

This chain uses TRBV29-1 with TRBJ2-7; a weak D match, TRBD1 (7 bases). From germline, CDR1 is SQVTM and CDR2 ANQGSEA. The V and J ends lost 3 bases and 6 bases respectively, with 15 bases between them. This CDR3 spans 13 amino acids. CDR3 protein: CSVDSPRGVEQYF. DNA of the CDR3: TGCAGCGTTGATTCGCCCAGGGGGGTCGAGCAGTACTTC.

V is TRBV29-1 and J is TRBJ1-5; tentatively, D is TRBD1 (6 bases). In germline, CDR1 is SQVTM, CDR2 ANQGSEA. The CDR3 totals 16 residues. V gave up 4 bases and J gave up 0 bases, with 16 bases separating them. CDR3: CSVVWGAGYSNQPQHF. The CDR3 DNA follows: TGCAGCGTTGTTTGGGGGGCCGGTTATAGCAATCAGCCCCAGCATTTT.

V is TRBV7-9 and J is TRBJ1-2; D remains unclear. Trimming took off 1 base at V and 2 bases at J, with 14 bases between the two ends. Per germline, CDR1 SEHNR and CDR2 FQNEAQ (reference sequence). The CDR3 consists of 16 residues. For the CDR3, the DNA is TGTGCCAGCAGCTTAGGTCGGATTTGGGAGAACTATGGCTACACCTTC. This encodes CASSLGRIWENYGYTF.

This clone has more than one count but fewer than ten. J is TRBJ1-2 and V is TRBV7-8, with D possibly TRBD1 on 6 matching bases. This CDR3 is 15 amino acids long. The V end lost 0 bases, the J end lost 3 bases, and 11 bases lay between the germline ends. Germline CDR1 is SGHVS and CDR2 is FQNEAQ. The CDR3 coding sequence is TGTGCCAGCAGCTTAGCGGACAGCCCTCACTATGGCTACACCTTC. Encoded protein: CASSLADSPHYGYTF.

The V and J genes are TRBV7-3 and TRBJ2-2, with a possible D match to TRBD2 (5 bases). V lost 0 bases and J 4 bases, leaving 12 bases between the germline ends. Germline assignment: CDR1 SGHTA and CDR2 FQGTGA. The CDR3 extends over 16 amino acids. CDR3 protein: CASSLTGESRTGELFF. For the CDR3, the DNA is TGTGCCAGCAGCTTAACGGGAGAGTCGCGCACCGGGGAGCTGTTTTTT.